This TCR beta chain stems from a study of T-cell memory formation after mild COVID-19 (dated by TCRdb to about 2021). For the study in its entirety: Most TCR sequence clusters were specific to one of the two donors. The cohort was made up of two young adult volunteers, one female and one male, who were previously healthy. In two donors, T-cell clones that expanded and contracted after mild COVID-19 were followed by sequencing TCRalpha and TCRbeta repertoires longitudinally.

Reads for this sample came from an Illumina NovaSeq 6000. TCRalpha and TCRbeta cDNA libraries were constructed by 5'RACE with constant-segment primers, with sample barcodes and unique molecular identifiers being introduced. Trizol reagent was used to extract RNA from every sample. The libraries were amplified in two PCR steps, and the second step added a second sample barcode and Illumina TruSeq adapters. Sequencing of libraries was performed on an Illumina NovaSeq with 2 x 150 bp paired-end reads. The paper's data handling went like this. Demultiplexing of reads and collapsing into UMI-guided consensus sequences were performed with migec v1.2.7. Using mixcr v2.1.11, the UMI consensuses were aligned to TRA and TRB V and J templates and assembled into clonotypes. Expanded or contracted clonotypes were those called significant by both edgeR and NoisET, with noise models trained on biological replicates. For edgeR calls, the thresholds were a false discovery rate-adjusted p below 0.01 and a log2 fold-change of 1. PCA with hierarchical clustering of max-normalized trajectories of the 1000 most abundant clonotypes was used as exploratory dynamics analysis. Separately sequenced CD4+ and CD8+ repertoires were used to assign a CD4 or CD8 phenotype to each responding clone. TCRdb ran its own pipeline on the public reads, namely fastp trimming at Q25 and MiXCR clone calling, and kept in-frame beta chains. Entries that share a CDR3 protein sequence are merged under the most common genes and DNA. TCRdb assigned the V and J calls; the authors' analysis was not used. For this sample there are 400,000 to 450,000 distinct CDR3 sequences; roughly 18% appear just once. Roughly 21% of the sample comes from the top ten.

PBMCs were isolated by Ficoll-Paque density gradient centrifugation. CDR1 and CDR2 were assigned from the germline V gene as SGHDT and YYEEEE. The CDR3, from cysteine to phenylalanine, totals 17 residues. The sequence is cut down to CDR3 DNA, 51 bases in frame from base 1. V and J lose 1 base and 2 bases, and a span of 16 bases separates them. Overall results and qualifications from the work: Only a couple of mild cases were covered in the study, and larger cohorts including severe cases with pre-infection samples were considered necessary. Some responding clones were detected in pre-infection memory, which suggested that pre-existing cross-reactive memory T cells had joined the SARS-CoV-2 response. Balanced CD4/CD8 phenotypes were observed for clones contracting from day 15 to 85, whereas a bias towards CD4+ was observed for a second wave of clones expanding from day 15 to 37. The second-wave clones that peaked on day 37 were not confirmed to be SARS-CoV-2 specific. Contracting CD4+ clones were found mainly in CM and EM memory subsets, while CD8+ clones were enriched in EMRA.

This clonotype has a handful of counts. Its antigen is unknown. No qualities accompany the bases; no much larger clone lies one base away. This chain joins TRBV5-6 to TRBJ2-1; the D gene is possibly TRBD2, with 5 bases matching. The sequencing sample was made of PBMCs or a T cell subset sorted from them (not recorded which). The receptor was derived from a man younger than 35 who had mild COVID-19 (a few samples of this study predate the infection). The sample titles of this study are shuffled in the database, so cell type and time point are left out; the donor was told from shared clones. In nucleotides, the sequence is TGTGCCAGCAGCTTGTTCCGCGCCCGAGGGCCCTACAATGAGCAGTTCTTC. The translation is CASSLFRARGPYNEQFF.